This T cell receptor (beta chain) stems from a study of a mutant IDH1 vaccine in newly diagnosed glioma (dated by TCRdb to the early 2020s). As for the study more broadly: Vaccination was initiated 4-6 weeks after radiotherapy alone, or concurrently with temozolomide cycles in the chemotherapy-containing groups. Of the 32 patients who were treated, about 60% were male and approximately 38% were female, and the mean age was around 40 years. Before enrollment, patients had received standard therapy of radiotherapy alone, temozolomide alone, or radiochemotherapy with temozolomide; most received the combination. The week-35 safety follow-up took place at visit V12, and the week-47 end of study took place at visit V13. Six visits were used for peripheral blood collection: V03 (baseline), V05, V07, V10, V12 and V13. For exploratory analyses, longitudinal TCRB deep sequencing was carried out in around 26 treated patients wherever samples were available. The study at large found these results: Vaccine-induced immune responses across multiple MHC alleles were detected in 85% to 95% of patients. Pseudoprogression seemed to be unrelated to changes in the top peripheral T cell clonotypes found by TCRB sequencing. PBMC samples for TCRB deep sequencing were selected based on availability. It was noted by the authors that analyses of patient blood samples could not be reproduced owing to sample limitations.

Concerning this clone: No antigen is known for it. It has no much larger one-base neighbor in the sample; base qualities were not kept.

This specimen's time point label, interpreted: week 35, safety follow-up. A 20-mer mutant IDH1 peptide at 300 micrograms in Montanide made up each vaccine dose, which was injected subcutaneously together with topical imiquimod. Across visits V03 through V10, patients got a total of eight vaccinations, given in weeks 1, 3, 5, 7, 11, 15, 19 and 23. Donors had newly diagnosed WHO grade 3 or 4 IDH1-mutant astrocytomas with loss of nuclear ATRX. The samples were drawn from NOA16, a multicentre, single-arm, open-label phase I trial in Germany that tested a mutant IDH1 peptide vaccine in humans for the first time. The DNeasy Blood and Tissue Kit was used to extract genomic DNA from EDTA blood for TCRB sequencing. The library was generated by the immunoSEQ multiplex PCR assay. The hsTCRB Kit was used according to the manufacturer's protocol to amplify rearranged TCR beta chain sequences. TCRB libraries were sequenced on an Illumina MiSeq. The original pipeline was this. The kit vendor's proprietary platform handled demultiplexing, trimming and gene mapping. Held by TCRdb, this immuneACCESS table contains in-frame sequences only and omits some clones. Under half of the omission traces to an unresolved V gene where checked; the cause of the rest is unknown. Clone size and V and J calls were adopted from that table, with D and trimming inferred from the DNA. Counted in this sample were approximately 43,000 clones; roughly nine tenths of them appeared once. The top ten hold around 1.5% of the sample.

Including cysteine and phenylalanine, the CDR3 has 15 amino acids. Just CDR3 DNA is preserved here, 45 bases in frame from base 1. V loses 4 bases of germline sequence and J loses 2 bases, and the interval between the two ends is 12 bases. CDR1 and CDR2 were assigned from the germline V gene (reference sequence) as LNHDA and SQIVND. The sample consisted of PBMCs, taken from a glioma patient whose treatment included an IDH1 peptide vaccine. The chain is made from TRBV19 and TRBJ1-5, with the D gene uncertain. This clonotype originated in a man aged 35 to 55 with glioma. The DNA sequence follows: TGTGCCAGTAGTACGCAGAAAAAGGGCAATCAGCCCCAGCATTTT. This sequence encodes CASSTQKKGNQPQHF.